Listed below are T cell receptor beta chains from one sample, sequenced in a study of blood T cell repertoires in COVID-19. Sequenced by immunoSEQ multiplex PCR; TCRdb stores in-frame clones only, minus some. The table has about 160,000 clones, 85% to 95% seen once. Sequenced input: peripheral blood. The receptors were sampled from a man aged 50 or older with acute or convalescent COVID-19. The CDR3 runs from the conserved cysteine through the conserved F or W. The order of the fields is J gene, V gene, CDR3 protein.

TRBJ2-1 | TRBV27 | CASSQGLAGNEQFF
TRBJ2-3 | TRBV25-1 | CASGYKGVADTQYF
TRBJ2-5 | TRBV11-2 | CASSLTFTDQTQYF
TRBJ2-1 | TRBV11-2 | CASSPTTASSYNEQFF
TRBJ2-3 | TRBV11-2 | CASSLGTKFTTDTQYF
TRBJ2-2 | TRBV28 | CASSLRRQVGPGELFF
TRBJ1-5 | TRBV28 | CASSKDRVRSQPQHF
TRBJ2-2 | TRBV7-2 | CASSLVGGRNTGELFF
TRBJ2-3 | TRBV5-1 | CASSLGTGYTDTQYF
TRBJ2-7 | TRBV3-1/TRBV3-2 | CASSQVLALDEQYF
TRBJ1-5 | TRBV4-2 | CASSQEVRYSNQPQHF